This T cell receptor beta chain originates from a study of Tregs in tolerant kidney transplant recipients. CD4+CD25+CD127- Tregs, CD4+CD25- non-Tregs, CD4 and CD8 cells were sorted. Profiled with immunoSEQ multiplex PCR; TCRdb holds only in-frame clones, not every one. The repertoire holds tens of thousands of clones, with more than 85% as singletons. In regard to this clone: What it binds is unknown.

This CDR3 region has 13 residues. CDR1 is SEHNR and CDR2 is FQNEAQ in the germline V gene (reference sequence). V lost 5 bases to trimming and J lost 8 bases, with 12 bases between them. Study outcomes and limitations: This study did not directly address biological reproducibility.

The receptor comes from a human donor who received a combined kidney and bone marrow transplant. Sequenced here: CD4+ T cells from blood, sampled before the transplant. This chain uses TRBV7-9 with TRBJ2-2; D remains unclear. The CDR3 sequence is CASSLGFKGELFF. The CDR3 DNA is TGTGCCAGCAGCCTCGGGTTTAAGGGGGAGCTGTTTTTT.